Sequencing of this T cell receptor (beta chain) was carried out in a study of cytomegalovirus exposure and HLA in healthy donors. Study-level information: Previous work identified roughly 120 million unique TCR beta sequences from about 179 million T cells. Whole-study findings and limits: A few chains tied to CMV proved CMV antigen-specific in vitro. At a 0.05 false discovery rate, a later analysis found 16,951 TCR beta sequences to be associated with HLA alleles.

13 Jbeta primers and 60 Vbeta primers were used for the PCR. Some clones are missing from TCRdb's copy, which holds only in-frame ones; the method was immunoSEQ multiplex PCR. The repertoire holds 90,000 to 120,000 clones, approximately 80% seen once, with approximately 1.7% in the top ten. Trimming removed 6 bases from V and 4 bases from J; junction bases left unmatched: 3. The length of the CDR3 is 13 residues. CDR1 and CDR2 (germline): SGHAT, FQNNGV. On this clone itself: Its antigen is unknown.

Donors likely had unrecorded immune exposures despite being nominally healthy when sampled. The chain links TRBV11-2 to TRBJ2-1; 7 nucleotides match TRBD1. Specimen: PBMCs. The sequence was collected from a woman aged 40 to 50 in good health and CMV-seronegative. CDR3 in DNA: TGTGCCAGCAGATCGACAGGGTACAATGAGCAGTTCTTC. This codes for CASRSTGYNEQFF.